This T cell receptor beta chain was found in a study of OX40 agonist ivuxolimab in advanced cancers. Looking at the study overall: The dose-escalation group included hepatocellular carcinoma, melanoma, renal cell carcinoma and head and neck cancer.

Sequenced by immunoSEQ multiplex PCR; TCRdb stores in-frame clones only, minus some. The sample lists tens of thousands of clones, roughly 80% occurring once. This CDR3 has 15 residues. CDR1 is SGHRS, CDR2 YFSETQ, per germline. Deletions cut 2 bases from V and 4 bases from J, with 12 bases between. Specimen: CD4+ or CD8+ T cells sorted from blood, collected in a trial of the OX40 agonist ivuxolimab. The chain recombines TRBV5-1 with TRBJ2-2; D may be TRBD2 (5 bases). The TCR originated in an adult with an advanced solid tumor such as melanoma, head and neck, liver or kidney cancer. The DNA for the CDR3 is TGCGCCAGCAGCTTAAGCTACGCGGGCACCGGGGAGCTGTTTTTT. Residues: CASSLSYAGTGELFF. Variable domain in full (rest from reference TRBV5-1 and TRBJ2-2): KAGVTQTPRYLIKTRGQQVTLSCSPISGHRSVSWYQQTPGQGLQFLFEYFSETQRNKGNFPGRFSGRQFSNSRSEMNVSTLELGDSALYLCASSLSYAGTGELFFGEGSRLTVL.